These 25 T cell receptor beta chains were sequenced from one sample in a study of cytomegalovirus exposure and HLA in healthy donors. The PCR contained 60 Vbeta and 13 Jbeta primers. Generated by immunoSEQ multiplex PCR, the TCRdb table keeps only in-frame clones and is missing some. The sample lists 120,000 or so clones, 80% occurring once. Sequencing input: PBMCs. The receptors here all came from a human donor in good health.

V gene TRBV5-6 combines with J gene TRBJ2-1; maybe TRBD2 (6 bases). The CDR3 runs to 13 residues. Trimming took 3 bases from V and 4 from J, leaving 8 bases between them. The germline CDR1 and CDR2 sequences are SGHDT and YYEEEE. The CDR3 reads CASSWRGYNEQFF. The CDR3 DNA follows: TGTGCCAGCAGCTGGCGGGGTTACAATGAGCAGTTCTTC.

The V and J genes are TRBV27 and TRBJ1-2, with D hard to call. Between the trimmed V and J ends, which lost 2 bases and 8 bases, there was a span of 12 bases. Germline V lookup: CDR1 MNHEY, CDR2 SMNVEV (reference sequence). The CDR3 covers 13 residues. CDR3 region: CASSLELGGGYTF. The DNA for the CDR3 is TGTGCCAGCAGTTTAGAACTCGGCGGGGGCTACACCTTC.

The chain carries TRBV4-1 and TRBJ1-4, with D possibly matching TRBD1 (5 bases). Per the germline V gene, CDR1 is MGHRA and CDR2 is YSYEKL. CDR3 length: 15 residues. Trimming removed 1 base from V and 8 bases from J, with 14 bases in between. Here the CDR3 reads CASSQVMGEGEKLFF. The CDR3 DNA reads TGCGCCAGCAGCCAAGTCATGGGGGAGGGCGAAAAACTGTTTTTT.

The CDR3 sequence: CASRGRGPTYEQYF. As DNA, the CDR3 is TGTGCCAGCAGGGGCAGGGGTCCAACCTACGAGCAGTACTTC. The genes are TRBV6-1 and TRBJ2-7, with a weak D call TRBD1 (6 bases). Germline V gives CDR1 MNHNS, CDR2 SASEGT. The ends were cut back, 6 bases at V and 2 bases at J, with 14 bases in the middle. The CDR3 length is 14 residues.

The chain is built from TRBV5-6 and TRBJ2-7; 14 nucleotides match TRBD2. This CDR3 comprises 15 residues. J lost 3 bases, V lost 4 bases, and 3 bases had no gene match. In germline, CDR1 is SGHDT, CDR2 YYEEEE. The CDR3 here is CASSPGTSGGYEQYF. The CDR3 DNA sequence: TGTGCCAGCAGCCCCGGGACTAGCGGGGGCTACGAGCAGTACTTC.

V is TRBV2 and J is TRBJ1-1; D remains ambiguous. This CDR3 has 14 amino acids. Deletions cut 6 bases from V and 4 bases from J, with 15 bases between. Germline values: CDR1 SNHLY, CDR2 FYNNEI. The CDR3 bases are TGTGCCAGCAGACCCCATGACACCCTCACTGAAGCTTTCTTT. Translating it yields CASRPHDTLTEAFF.

V gene TRBV6-1 combines with J gene TRBJ1-4; 7 nucleotides agree with TRBD1. The CDR3 spans 15 residues. V shed 5 bases, J shed 7 bases, and the junction held 10 bases outside the gene matches. Germline loops: CDR1 MNHNS, CDR2 SASEGT. Written as DNA, the CDR3 is TGTGCCAGCAGTTTACAGGGGAGGAGTGGTGAAAAACTGTTTTTT. It encodes CASSLQGRSGEKLFF.

The chain joins TRBV9 to TRBJ2-3, with a weak D call TRBD1 (9 bases). The V gene lost 5 bases and the J gene lost 5 bases, with 27 bases spanning the gap. CDR1 SGDLS and CDR2 YYNGEE come from the germline V gene. The CDR3 covers 18 residues. CDR3 region: CASRAPGGDRDREDTQYF. DNA for the CDR3: TGTGCCAGCAGAGCACCCGGGGGGGACAGGGATCGTGAAGATACGCAGTATTTT.

This clone was seen just once. This rearrangement joins TRBV7-2 to TRBJ1-1; 7 positions agree with TRBD1. Germline V gives CDR1 SGHTA, CDR2 FQGNSA. The CDR3 totals 15 residues. V was pared by 4 bases and J by 1 base, with 6 bases of the junction left unmatched. The CDR3 here is CASSWSGTANTEAFF. For the CDR3, the DNA is TGTGCCAGCAGCTGGTCCGGGACAGCGAACACTGAAGCTTTCTTT.

The chain is built from TRBV18 and TRBJ2-3; 7 bases match TRBD2. CDR1 and CDR2 (germline): KGHSH, LQKENI. There are 14 residues in the CDR3. Trimming took 4 bases from V and 4 from J; bases not matched to a gene: 5. CDR3 protein: CASSRTRAADTQYF. CDR3 DNA sequence: TGTGCCAGCTCACGGACTAGAGCTGCAGATACGCAGTATTTT.

The chain couples TRBV11-2 to TRBJ1-4; a possible D gene is TRBD1 (6 bases). The CDR3 has 15 residues. The V gene lost 2 bases and the J gene lost 8 bases, with 15 bases spanning the gap. Germline V lookup: CDR1 SGHAT, CDR2 FQNNGV. The DNA of the CDR3 is TGTGCCAGCAGCTTAAACCCCACAGGGATAGAAAAACTGTTTTTT. Encoded protein: CASSLNPTGIEKLFF. Variable domain in full (rest from reference TRBV11-2 and TRBJ1-4): EAGVAQSPRYKIIEKRQSVAFWCNPISGHATLYWYQQILGQGPKLLIQFQNNGVVDDSQLPKDRFSAERLKGVDSTLKIQPAKLEDSAVYLCASSLNPTGIEKLFFGSGTQLSVL.

The rearrangement joins TRBV4-1 to TRBJ1-2; 10 bases agree with TRBD1. Germline V lookup: CDR1 MGHRA, CDR2 YSYEKL. J was trimmed by 2 bases and V by 4 bases; bases with no gene match: 10. The CDR3 spans 17 residues. CDR3 bases: TGCGCCAGCAGCCCAACCCCGGGACAGGGGCCCAACTATGGCTACACCTTC. Translated: CASSPTPGQGPNYGYTF.

The V and J genes are TRBV4-1 and TRBJ1-1, with TRBD1 identical over 7 bases. Trimming removed 1 base from V and 9 bases from J; junction bases left unmatched: 2. This CDR3 is 12 amino acids long. Germline V gives CDR1 MGHRA, CDR2 YSYEKL. This chain's CDR3 is CASSQGQGKAFF. CDR3 in DNA: TGCGCCAGCAGCCAAGGACAGGGCAAAGCTTTCTTT.

J is TRBJ2-1 and V is TRBV10-3, with 8 bases aligning to TRBD2. The length of the CDR3 is 14 residues. CDR1 and CDR2 (germline): ENHRY, SYGVKD. With V trimmed by 8 bases and J by 5 bases, 8 bases remained unmatched. CDR3 sequence: CAIVPGLGDNEQFF. CDR3 in DNA: TGTGCCATCGTTCCGGGACTAGGGGACAATGAGCAGTTCTTC.

This clone was recorded once. This chain joins TRBV19 and TRBJ2-5; D might be TRBD2 (7 bases). CDR1 is LNHDA and CDR2 is SQIVND in the germline V gene (reference sequence). This CDR3 is built from 15 residues. V was pared by 6 bases and J by 1 base, with 15 bases between. CDR3 residues: CASRAPGGPQETQYF. In DNA form, the CDR3 reads TGTGCCAGTAGGGCACCGGGGGGCCCCCAAGAGACCCAGTACTTC.

V gene TRBV7-8 combines with J gene TRBJ2-1; D is undetermined. V lost 2 bases and J 0 bases, leaving 11 bases between the germline ends. This CDR3 region has 16 residues. In germline, CDR1 is SGHVS, CDR2 FQNEAQ. CDR3 sequence: CASSLSPRSSYNEQFF. The CDR3 nucleotides are TGTGCCAGCAGCTTATCTCCTCGGAGCTCCTACAATGAGCAGTTCTTC.

A single count supports this clone. This rearrangement joins TRBV6-6 to TRBJ2-7; D gene uncertain. CDR1 and CDR2 from the germline V gene are MNHNY and SVGAGI (reference sequence). The CDR3 is 13 amino acids. V dropped 4 bases and J dropped 4 bases, with 11 bases sitting between them. The CDR3 nucleotides read TGTGCCAGCAGTTCGTCCGCGGTGTACGAGCAGTACTTC. Its protein is CASSSSAVYEQYF.

The chain employs TRBV5-6 and TRBJ2-7, with 11 bases lining up with TRBD2. CDR1 and CDR2 from the germline V gene are SGHDT and YYEEEE. The CDR3 totals 14 residues. V was clipped by 5 bases and J by 4 bases; unmatched bases: 5. CDR3 protein: CASSPGLADYEQYF. The CDR3 DNA reads TGTGCCAGCAGTCCGGGACTAGCGGATTACGAGCAGTACTTC.

This clone occurred a few times. This chain joins TRBV5-6 and TRBJ2-1, with D possibly being TRBD2 (5 bases). The CDR3 has 14 residues. In germline, CDR1 is SGHDT, CDR2 YYEEEE. V was pared by 5 bases and J by 3 bases, with 12 bases between. The CDR3 nucleotides read TGTGCCAGCAGTCCTAGCTCGCTCTACAATGAGCAGTTCTTC. It specifies CASSPSSLYNEQFF.

The chain couples TRBV9 to TRBJ2-3; TRBD1 agrees at 12 bases. The CDR3 sequence is 17 residues long. Germline CDR1 is SGDLS and CDR2 is YYNGEE. The ends lost 4 bases at V and 6 bases at J; junction bases unmatched: 12. CDR3 nucleotides: TGTGCCAGCAGCACTGCAGGGACAGGGGGCATCGTGGATACGCAGTATTTT. It is translated as CASSTAGTGGIVDTQYF.

The chain links TRBV5-1 to TRBJ2-7, with 8 nucleotides matching TRBD1. Germline V gives CDR1 SGHRS, CDR2 YFSETQ. The V gene end was trimmed by 8 bases and the J gene end by 1 base; junction bases not matched to a gene: 8. The CDR3 runs 14 residues. CDR3 residues: CASNTGGSSYEQYF. CDR3 nucleotides: TGCGCCAGTAATACAGGGGGTAGTTCCTACGAGCAGTACTTC.

The chain links TRBV4-1 to TRBJ1-1; D possibly corresponds to TRBD1 (6 bases). In germline, CDR1 is MGHRA, CDR2 YSYEKL. V was trimmed by 6 bases and J by 4 bases, leaving 24 bases between them. This CDR3 is built from 17 residues. The chain's CDR3 is CASSPTSWTARSTEAFF. Written as DNA, the CDR3 is TGCGCCAGCAGTCCAACCTCCTGGACAGCTCGGAGCACTGAAGCTTTCTTT.

V and J are TRBV28 and TRBJ1-5; D ambiguous. CDR1 is MDHEN and CDR2 is SYDVKM in the germline V gene. The V gene lost 6 bases and the J gene lost 3 bases, with 6 bases spanning the gap. The CDR3 loop spans 12 amino acids. The CDR3 nucleotides are TGTGCCAGCAGGGGCCCCAATCAGCCCCAGCATTTT. Translated: CASRGPNQPQHF.

The chain is built from TRBV11-3 and TRBJ2-1, with D uncertain. Trimming removed 5 bases at V and 7 bases at J, with 15 bases between. The CDR3 sequence is 14 residues long. Per the germline V gene, CDR1 is SGHNT and CDR2 is YENEEA. CDR3 region: CASSPAGPGNEQFF. The CDR3 DNA sequence: TGTGCCAGCAGCCCCGCAGGCCCTGGGAATGAGCAGTTCTTC.

The chain combines TRBV29-1 with TRBJ2-3; D gene ambiguous. V was pared by 3 bases and J by 2 bases, with 18 bases between. Germline V gene data show CDR1 as SQVTM and CDR2 as ANQGSEA. The CDR3 is made up of 16 amino acids. CDR3 sequence: CSVEVQTPRNTDTQYF. Here the CDR3 DNA reads TGCAGCGTTGAGGTCCAGACTCCAAGAAACACAGATACGCAGTATTTT.